This is a list of T cell receptor beta chains from one sample in a study of cytomegalovirus exposure and HLA in healthy donors. The repertoire was sequenced with immunoSEQ multiplex PCR; TCRdb's copy has only in-frame clones and lacks some. Of approximately 210,000 clones in the sample, 79% were seen once. Sequenced sample: PBMCs. The receptor set was obtained from a girl between 5 and 17 years old in good health and CMV-seropositive. Each CDR3 is given with its conserved first and last residue. Each record gives: V gene, J gene, D gene, clone size, CDR3 DNA, CDR3 protein. A D gene is named only where the DNA matches it firmly. Part of the rows lack a size; the others show once, few, many or a class for expanded clones.

V: TRBV9
J: TRBJ2-3
D: TRBD2
size: NA
DNA: TGTGCCAGTTTCACTTTTAGCGGGGGGGCCTCAGATACGCAGTATTTT
CDR3: CASFTFSGGASDTQYF

V: TRBV9
J: TRBJ2-7
D: TRBD1
size: NA
DNA: TGTGCCAGCAGCGTAGCCGCGACGGGAACAGGGGGCGTTTCCTACGAGCAGTACTTC
CDR3: CASSVAATGTGGVSYEQYF

V: TRBV2
J: TRBJ1-2
D: TRBD1
size: NA
DNA: TGTGCCAGCGCAACGGGTCCAGACAGGGGCTATGGCTACACCTTC
CDR3: CASATGPDRGYGYTF

V: TRBV7-9
J: TRBJ2-1
D: NA
size: NA
DNA: TGTGCCAGCAGCCTCAGGGGGGTGGATGAGCAGTTCTTC
CDR3: CASSLRGVDEQFF

V: TRBV7-6
J: TRBJ2-7
D: NA
size: NA
DNA: TGTGCCAGCAGCTTAGGTATAGGGGGCTACGAGCAGTACTTC
CDR3: CASSLGIGGYEQYF

V: TRBV7-9
J: TRBJ1-6
D: NA
size: once
DNA: TGTGCCAGCAGCTTAAGTTCGGGCAGGGTCCCCCTCCACTTT
CDR3: CASSLSSGRVPLHF

V: TRBV11-2
J: TRBJ1-1
D: TRBD1
size: NA
DNA: TGTGCCAGCAGCGTCCAGGGGGCGTACACTGAAGCTTTCTTT
CDR3: CASSVQGAYTEAFF

V: TRBV25-1
J: TRBJ1-5
D: TRBD1
size: NA
DNA: TGTGCCAGCACAAAGTACGACAGGGGGGTTAGGCAGCCCCAGCATTTT
CDR3: CASTKYDRGVRQPQHF

V: TRBV28
J: TRBJ1-6
D: TRBD1
size: NA
DNA: TGTGCCAGCAGTTTAGGGGGACAGGGATTTAATAATTCACCCCTCCACTTT
CDR3: CASSLGGQGFNNSPLHF

V: TRBV14
J: TRBJ1-2
D: NA
size: NA
DNA: TGTGCCAGCAGGCCGGCGGGGGCAACTAACTATGGCTACACCTTC
CDR3: CASRPAGATNYGYTF

V: TRBV18
J: TRBJ1-1
D: NA
size: NA
DNA: TGTGCCAGCTCACTGGGGGGTCGCAACACTGAAGCTTTCTTT
CDR3: CASSLGGRNTEAFF

V: TRBV7-2
J: TRBJ2-2
D: NA
size: NA
DNA: TGTGCCAGCAGCTTAGGCCCCCTCGGCGGGGAGCTGTTTTTT
CDR3: CASSLGPLGGELFF

V: TRBV5-1
J: TRBJ2-3
D: TRBD2
size: NA
DNA: TGCGCCAGCAGCTTGGGTACCGGACTAGCGGGGGGCCAATACACTACAGATACGCAGTATTTT
CDR3: CASSLGTGLAGGQYTTDTQYF

V: TRBV29-1
J: TRBJ1-2
D: NA
size: NA
DNA: TGCAGCGTTGATGAAGGACGGGGTCCGGACTATGGCTACACCTTC
CDR3: CSVDEGRGPDYGYTF

V: TRBV5-1
J: TRBJ2-5
D: NA
size: NA
DNA: TGCGCCAGCAGCTTGGGAGGGATCCAAGAGACCCAGTACTTC
CDR3: CASSLGGIQETQYF

V: TRBV11-3
J: TRBJ1-1
D: TRBD1
size: NA
DNA: TGTGCCAGCAGCTTAGAAGGGACAGGAGAAGCTTTCTTT
CDR3: CASSLEGTGEAFF

V: TRBV6-5
J: TRBJ2-4
D: NA
size: NA
DNA: TGTGCCAGCATGGGATCCACAGGGAGCCAAAACATTCAGTACTTC
CDR3: CASMGSTGSQNIQYF

V: TRBV27
J: TRBJ2-7
D: NA
size: NA
DNA: TGTGCCAGCTGGGAGGGGGACGAGCAGTACTTC
CDR3: CASWEGDEQYF

V: TRBV7-2
J: TRBJ2-1
D: TRBD2
size: NA
DNA: TGTGCCAGCAGCCGCCTAGCGGGGGGGTTCTATGAGCAGTTCTTC
CDR3: CASSRLAGGFYEQFF

V: TRBV6-5
J: TRBJ1-1
D: NA
size: NA
DNA: TGTGCCAGCAGTTACGGGGGCTTGAACACTGAAGCTTTCTTT
CDR3: CASSYGGLNTEAFF

V: TRBV5-4
J: TRBJ1-2
D: NA
size: NA
DNA: TGTGCCAGCAGCCTAAGAGACTATGGCTACACCTTC
CDR3: CASSLRDYGYTF

V: TRBV7-9
J: TRBJ2-7
D: NA
size: NA
DNA: TGTGCCAGCAGCTCTGTGGCTAGCCGGGACAATCCTTACGAGCAGTACTTC
CDR3: CASSSVASRDNPYEQYF

V: TRBV9
J: TRBJ2-6
D: NA
size: once
DNA: TGCCCCCCTGGCTGCTCTGGGGCCAACGTCCTGACTTTC
CDR3: CPPGCSGANVLTF

V: TRBV4-3
J: TRBJ2-2
D: NA
size: NA
DNA: TGCGCCAGCAGCCAAGTGGGCAGGGGCACCGGGGAGCTGTTTTTT
CDR3: CASSQVGRGTGELFF

V: TRBV5-1
J: TRBJ2-5
D: TRBD2
size: NA
DNA: TGCGCCAGCAGCTCCGGACTAGCGGGGGGGAAACAAGAGACCCAGTACTTC
CDR3: CASSSGLAGGKQETQYF

V: TRBV6-5
J: TRBJ2-3
D: NA
size: NA
DNA: TGTGCCAGCAGTTACAGGGACTCCACAGATACGCAGTATTTT
CDR3: CASSYRDSTDTQYF

V: TRBV6-5
J: TRBJ2-7
D: TRBD1
size: NA
DNA: TGTGCCAGCAGCCCGACAGGGGGCGGGTACGAGCAGTACTTC
CDR3: CASSPTGGGYEQYF

V: TRBV9
J: TRBJ2-1
D: NA
size: NA
DNA: TGTGCCAGCAGCGTAGAGGGGGGGGGCTCGAATGAGCAGTTCTTC
CDR3: CASSVEGGGSNEQFF

V: TRBV6-5
J: TRBJ1-2
D: NA
size: NA
DNA: TGTGCCAGCAGTTACGTGGTCACTGGGGGCGATGGCTACACCTTC
CDR3: CASSYVVTGGDGYTF

V: TRBV4-3
J: TRBJ2-5
D: NA
size: NA
DNA: TGCGCCAGCAGCCAAGATAACGGCGACTATTCAGAGACCCAGTACTTC
CDR3: CASSQDNGDYSETQYF

V: TRBV5-4
J: TRBJ2-7
D: NA
size: NA
DNA: TGTGCCAGCAGCCCCGACAGGTCCTACGAGCAGTACTTC
CDR3: CASSPDRSYEQYF

V: TRBV4-2
J: TRBJ2-5
D: TRBD2
size: NA
DNA: TGTGCCAGCAGCCAAGAAAGTGCGGGGGGCCGGGGGACCCAGTACTTC
CDR3: CASSQESAGGRGTQYF

V: TRBV7-2
J: TRBJ1-6
D: NA
size: once
DNA: TGTGCCAGCAGCCCAGACAGCTCCTATAATTCACCCCTCCACTTT
CDR3: CASSPDSSYNSPLHF

V: TRBV2
J: TRBJ1-3
D: NA
size: NA
DNA: TGTGCCAGCAGTGAACCAGTCAGGCAAACTGGAAACACCATATATTTT
CDR3: CASSEPVRQTGNTIYF

V: TRBV18
J: TRBJ2-7
D: TRBD1
size: NA
DNA: TGTGCCAGCTCAACCACGCAGGGGGCCCACGAGCAGTACTTC
CDR3: CASSTTQGAHEQYF

V: TRBV5-1
J: TRBJ2-3
D: NA
size: few
DNA: TGCGCCAGCACTTACCCCCAAGGAGCAGGGGGCACAGATACGCAGTATTTT
CDR3: CASTYPQGAGGTDTQYF

V: TRBV7-2
J: TRBJ2-3
D: NA
size: NA
DNA: TGTGCCAGCAGCTTAGCGCTAGGGAGTACAGATACGCAGTATTTT
CDR3: CASSLALGSTDTQYF

V: TRBV9
J: TRBJ2-5
D: NA
size: once
DNA: TGTGCCAGCAGCGGCCAGGGGTACGAGACCCAGTACTTC
CDR3: CASSGQGYETQYF

V: TRBV4-3
J: TRBJ1-6
D: NA
size: NA
DNA: TGCGCCAGCAGCCAAGTGGGCAGTAATTCACCCCTCCACTTT
CDR3: CASSQVGSNSPLHF

V: TRBV19
J: TRBJ1-6
D: NA
size: NA
DNA: TGTGCCAGTAGTCTCGGGGTCGATTCACCCCTCCACTTT
CDR3: CASSLGVDSPLHF

V: TRBV30
J: TRBJ2-5
D: TRBD1
size: NA
DNA: TGTGCCTGGAGCCCGGGACAGGGGCTCGTCGAGACCCAGTACTTC
CDR3: CAWSPGQGLVETQYF

V: TRBV19
J: TRBJ1-4
D: NA
size: NA
DNA: TGTGCCAGTAGTATCACTGCAACTAATGAAAAACTGTTTTTT
CDR3: CASSITATNEKLFF

V: TRBV6-1
J: TRBJ2-1
D: TRBD2
size: NA
DNA: TGTGCCAGCTCCGGGACTAGCGGGGGGGCTTACGAGCAGTTCTTC
CDR3: CASSGTSGGAYEQFF

V: TRBV4-2
J: TRBJ2-7
D: TRBD1
size: NA
DNA: TGTGCCAGCAGCCCGAGAGACAGGGATAACGAGCAGTACTTC
CDR3: CASSPRDRDNEQYF

V: TRBV7-2
J: TRBJ2-5
D: TRBD2
size: NA
DNA: TGTGCCAGCAGCTCAGCGAAAACGGGGGGGCCAAGGGAGACCCAGTACTTC
CDR3: CASSSAKTGGPRETQYF

V: TRBV25-1
J: TRBJ2-7
D: NA
size: few
DNA: TGTGCCAGCAGCCGCCCAGGGTCGAGCTCCTACGAGCAGTACTTC
CDR3: CASSRPGSSSYEQYF

V: TRBV6-5
J: TRBJ2-5
D: NA
size: NA
DNA: TGTGCCAGCAAAAGCCAGGGGAATGTAGAGACCCAGTACTTC
CDR3: CASKSQGNVETQYF

V: TRBV4-3
J: TRBJ1-6
D: NA
size: NA
DNA: TGCGCCAGCAGCCAATATAATCAGGGAGCGGGTAATTCACCCCTCCACTTT
CDR3: CASSQYNQGAGNSPLHF

V: TRBV10-3
J: TRBJ1-1
D: TRBD1
size: NA
DNA: TGTGCCATCAGACCCAGGACAGGGGCTGGCACTGAAGCTTTCTTT
CDR3: CAIRPRTGAGTEAFF

V: TRBV27
J: TRBJ1-2
D: NA
size: NA
DNA: TGTGCCAGCAGCAAGACAGGAGTTAACTATGGCTACACCTTC
CDR3: CASSKTGVNYGYTF

V: TRBV6-4
J: TRBJ1-6
D: NA
size: NA
DNA: TGTGCCAGCAGTGACTCTTACGGGGATTCACCCCTCCACTTT
CDR3: CASSDSYGDSPLHF

V: TRBV25-1
J: TRBJ2-5
D: TRBD1
size: once
DNA: TGTGCCAGCTCGAGGACAGGGACCGCGTTACAAGAGACCCAGTACTTC
CDR3: CASSRTGTALQETQYF

V: TRBV19
J: TRBJ2-7
D: NA
size: NA
DNA: TGTGCCAGTAGTATGTCGGGGGGCCACGAGCAGTACTTC
CDR3: CASSMSGGHEQYF

V: TRBV4-3
J: TRBJ1-2
D: NA
size: NA
DNA: TGCGCCAGCAGCCAAGAGGCAACGGGGTTGCCTGGCGGCTACACCTTC
CDR3: CASSQEATGLPGGYTF

V: TRBV27
J: TRBJ2-1
D: TRBD2
size: NA
DNA: TGTGCCAGCAGCCCCGGGACTAGAAATGAGCAGTTCTTC
CDR3: CASSPGTRNEQFF

V: TRBV19
J: TRBJ1-3
D: NA
size: NA
DNA: TGTGCCAGTAGTAAGACTTATAGCTCTGGAAACACCATATATTTT
CDR3: CASSKTYSSGNTIYF

V: TRBV9
J: TRBJ1-1
D: TRBD1
size: NA
DNA: TGTGCCAGCAGCCTAGGACAGGGAGGCACCACTGAAGCTTTCTTT
CDR3: CASSLGQGGTTEAFF

V: TRBV10-3
J: TRBJ1-1
D: NA
size: NA
DNA: TGTGCCATCAGGCAGGTGGAGGGGACTGAAGCTTTCTTT
CDR3: CAIRQVEGTEAFF

V: TRBV25-1
J: TRBJ2-5
D: TRBD1
size: NA
DNA: TGTGCCAGCAGTGACGGGGACAGGGAGTTCCAAGAGACCCAGTACTTC
CDR3: CASSDGDREFQETQYF

V: TRBV6-5
J: TRBJ2-3
D: TRBD1
size: NA
DNA: TGTGCCGGCCGGACAGGGAGCACAGATACGCAGTATTTT
CDR3: CAGRTGSTDTQYF